This entry concerns a single T cell receptor beta chain. This specimen belongs to a study of blood T cell repertoires in COVID-19. Study context: T cells, B-cell-depleted T cells, or PBMCs supplied cDNA or gDNA.

In the original workflow: Estimation of nucleated cell counts was performed using reference gene primer amplification. TCRdb's table, derived via immunoSEQ multiplex PCR, lists solely in-frame clones and lacks some. The V and J calls and the clone size are those of that table, but D and trimming were determined from the DNA. The sample includes around 240,000 clones, roughly 81% of them seen just once. CDR1 and CDR2 from the germline V gene are MGHRA and YSYEKL. Deletions cut 4 bases from V and 2 bases from J, with 18 bases between. The CDR3 runs to 17 residues. Sequencing was carried out using peripheral blood. The genes are TRBV4-1 and TRBJ1-5; D gene ambiguous. This TCR derives from a man in his forties or fifties with acute or convalescent COVID-19. DNA of the CDR3: TGCGCCAGCAGCCTTGAGGAGCGGTATCTTGGCAATCAGCCCCAGCATTTT. Its protein is CASSLEERYLGNQPQHF.